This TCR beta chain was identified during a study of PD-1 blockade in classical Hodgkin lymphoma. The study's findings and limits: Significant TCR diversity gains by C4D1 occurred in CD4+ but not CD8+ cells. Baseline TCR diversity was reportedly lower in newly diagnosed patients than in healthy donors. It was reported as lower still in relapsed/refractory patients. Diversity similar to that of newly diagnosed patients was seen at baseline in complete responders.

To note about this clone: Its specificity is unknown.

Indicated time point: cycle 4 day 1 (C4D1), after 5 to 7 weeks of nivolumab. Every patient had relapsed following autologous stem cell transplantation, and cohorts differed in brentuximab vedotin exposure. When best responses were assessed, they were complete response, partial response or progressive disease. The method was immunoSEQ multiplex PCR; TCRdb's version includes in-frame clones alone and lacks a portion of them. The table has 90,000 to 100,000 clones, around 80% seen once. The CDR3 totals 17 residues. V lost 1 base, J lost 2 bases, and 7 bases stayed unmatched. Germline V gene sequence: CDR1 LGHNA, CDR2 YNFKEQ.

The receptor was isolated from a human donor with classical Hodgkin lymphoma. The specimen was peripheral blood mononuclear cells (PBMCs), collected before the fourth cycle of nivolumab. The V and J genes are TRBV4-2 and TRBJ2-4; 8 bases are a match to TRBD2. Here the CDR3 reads CASSQVQAGDSKNIQYF. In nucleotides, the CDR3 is TGTGCCAGCAGCCAAGTTCAAGCGGGAGATTCCAAAAACATTCAGTACTTC.